This TCR beta chain originates from a study of blood T cell repertoires in COVID-19. For the study at large: COVID-19 samples collected from the United States, Italy and Spain covered acute and convalescent phases.

Researchers sorted participants into cohorts using their self-reported clinical history. Either two negative PCRs, clearance, or symptom resolution qualified Cohort 3 donors as recovered. Original analysis: Amplification with reference gene primers provided the estimates of nucleated cell counts. Sequencing was performed with immunoSEQ multiplex PCR; in TCRdb, only in-frame clones are kept and a portion is missing. V and J calls plus clone size are reproduced from that table; the DNA served to infer D and trimming. The data contain under 450,000 clones, roughly 87% of them singletons. This CDR3 is built from 14 residues. Germline-derived CDR1 and CDR2 are MRHNA and SNTAGT. V lost 3 bases and J lost 3; bases outside the gene matches: 3.

What was sequenced was PBMCs or T cells enriched from blood (not recorded which). The source is a woman between 25 and 40 years old who had recovered from COVID-19. The chain has TRBV6-4 and TRBJ1-2; the match to TRBD1 covers 8 bases. CDR3 bases: TGTGCCAGCAGTGAACCGGGACAGGACTATGGCTACACCTTC. This translates into CASSEPGQDYGYTF.